The next 19 T cell receptor beta chains were all read from a single sample in a study of T cell changes during pregnancy in multiple sclerosis. The table came from immunoSEQ multiplex PCR; TCRdb's copy has only in-frame clones and leaves some out. The table includes over 80,000 clones, around nine tenths detected once. Source: peripheral blood, taken in the second trimester of pregnancy. Source of these receptors: a female donor in good health, enrolled as a control in a pregnancy study.

The chain links TRBV30 to TRBJ2-7, with 8 bases lining up with TRBD2. This CDR3 contains 15 residues. The germline CDR1 and CDR2 sequences are GTSNPN and SVGIG (reference sequence). J gave up 3 bases and V 0 bases, and 7 bases lay outside the gene matches. The CDR3 sequence is CAWSVRGGRYYEQYF. CDR3 DNA sequence: TGTGCCTGGAGTGTACGGGGGGGACGGTACTACGAGCAGTACTTC.

The J gene is TRBJ1-2, the V gene TRBV5-1, with 8 bases that match TRBD1. The CDR3 loop spans 16 amino acids. Germline CDR1 and CDR2: SGHRS and YFSETQ. The trim removed 0 bases at V and 5 bases at J, leaving 9 bases unmatched. CDR3 loop: CASSLAGQGGEYGYTF. DNA of the CDR3: TGCGCCAGCAGCTTGGCCGGACAGGGCGGGGAATATGGCTACACCTTC.

V is TRBV7-2 and J is TRBJ1-5; 7 bases agree with TRBD1. With 4 bases clipped from V and 0 bases from J, the junction kept 9 bases outside the gene matches. CDR1 is SGHTA, CDR2 FQGNSA, per germline. The CDR3 sequence is 17 residues long. CDR3 bases: TGTGCCAGCAGCTATACCTCACAGGGGCTTAGCAATCAGCCCCAGCATTTT. This codes for CASSYTSQGLSNQPQHF. Full variable domain (missing parts from reference TRBV7-2 and TRBJ1-5): GAGVSQSPSNKVTEKGKDVELRCDPISGHTALYWYRQSLGQGLEFLIYFQGNSAPDKSGLPSDRFSAERTGGSVSTLTIQRTQQEDSAVYLCASSYTSQGLSNQPQHFGDGTRLSIL.

In its sample, this clone was seen once. V usage is TRBV6-5 and J usage is TRBJ2-5; possible D gene TRBD1, 6 bases. V was cut by 8 bases and J by 5 bases, with 18 bases left in between. The germline V gene has CDR1 MNHEY and CDR2 SVGAGI. The CDR3 is made up of 14 amino acids. DNA of the CDR3: TGTGCCAGCGCCCAATACAGGGCCGGGGAGACCCAGTACTTC. Residues: CASAQYRAGETQYF.

The genes are TRBV19 and TRBJ1-2; D may be TRBD1 (6 bases). The CDR3 sequence is 16 residues long. Germline assignment: CDR1 LNHDA and CDR2 SQIVND (reference sequence). The germline V and J ends were trimmed by 2 bases and 2 bases, with 15 bases remaining between them. CDR3 in amino acids: CASSIRKDRLNYGYTF. CDR3 DNA: TGTGCCAGTAGTATAAGAAAGGACAGACTGAACTATGGCTACACCTTC.

The rearrangement links TRBV5-1 to TRBJ2-6; 7 nucleotides line up with TRBD1. Germline-derived CDR1 and CDR2 are SGHRS and YFSETQ. This CDR3 is built from 18 residues. Losses at the gene ends were 7 bases for V and 0 bases for J; bases not matched to a gene: 13. CDR3 DNA sequence: TGCGCCAGCGGTAGACAGGGTACGTCCCACTCTGGGGCCAACGTCCTGACTTTC. Translated, it gives CASGRQGTSHSGANVLTF.

The rearrangement joins TRBV19 to TRBJ1-1; D gene uncertain. Germline V gene data show CDR1 as LNHDA and CDR2 as SQIVND (reference sequence). Trimming cost V 5 bases and J 1 base, with 14 bases left between them. The CDR3 length is 15 residues. DNA for the CDR3: TGTGCCAGTAGTCTCAACCGGGTCTCGAACACTGAAGCTTTCTTT. This gives the protein CASSLNRVSNTEAFF.

J is TRBJ1-6 and V is TRBV27; D call uncertain. Germline V gene sequence: CDR1 MNHEY, CDR2 SMNVEV (reference sequence). With 4 bases removed from V and 7 bases from J, the gap between germline ends came to 2 bases. This CDR3 contains 11 residues. CDR3 in amino acids: CASSSNSPLHF. In DNA, the CDR3 is TGTGCCAGCAGTTCAAATTCACCCCTCCACTTT.

The V gene is TRBV27, the J gene TRBJ2-1; the match to TRBD2 covers 9 bases. Germline trimming cut 5 bases from V and 2 bases from J; bases unmatched to any gene: 7. The germline V gene has CDR1 MNHEY and CDR2 SMNVEV (reference sequence). This CDR3 comprises 16 residues. The CDR3, as DNA: TGTGCCAGCAGTCTCCTAACTAGCGGGCCCTACAATGAGCAGTTCTTC. Protein product: CASSLLTSGPYNEQFF.

V is TRBV2 and J is TRBJ1-4; maybe TRBD1 (6 bases). Trimming took off 6 bases at V and 6 bases at J, with 17 bases between the two ends. Germline loops: CDR1 SNHLY, CDR2 FYNNEI. There are 15 residues in the CDR3. This CDR3 reads CASRHNRGGHEKLFF. CDR3 nucleotide sequence: TGTGCCAGCAGGCACAATCGGGGGGGGCATGAAAAACTGTTTTTT.

This clone came up once. The chain is built from TRBV7-2 and TRBJ2-1, with 9 bases matching TRBD2. This CDR3 has 17 residues. The V and J ends lost 5 bases and 7 bases, in that order; junction bases with no gene match: 15. Germline V lookup: CDR1 SGHTA, CDR2 FQGNSA. The CDR3 DNA reads as TGTGCCAGCAGCCACTCCCCAAGCGGGGGGTATAGAAATGAGCAGTTCTTC. It yields the protein CASSHSPSGGYRNEQFF.

The chain joins TRBV6-4 to TRBJ1-2; TRBD1 might be the D (6 bases). Per the germline V gene, CDR1 is MRHNA and CDR2 is SNTAGT. The CDR3 length is 14 residues. Trimming removed 6 bases at V and 5 bases at J, with 16 bases between. CDR3 bases: TGTGCCAGCAGCGAGCATGGACAGATTTATGGCTACACCTTC. This encodes CASSEHGQIYGYTF.

This clone was recorded a few times. This chain connects TRBV28 to TRBJ2-7; 8 nucleotides agree with TRBD2. Trimming at V came to 6 bases and at J to 9 bases, leaving 13 bases not matched to a gene. The CDR3 extends over 14 amino acids. Germline CDR1 MDHEN, CDR2 SYDVKM. CDR3 region: CASRPAGELTGQYF. The CDR3 nucleotides are TGTGCCAGCAGACCAGCGGGAGAATTAACCGGGCAGTACTTC.

The gene calls are TRBV18 and TRBJ1-1, with 7 nucleotides matching TRBD1. The trim removed 6 bases at V and 1 base at J, leaving 8 bases unmatched. Germline CDR1 KGHSH, CDR2 LQKENI. This CDR3 has 15 amino acids. The CDR3 coding sequence is TGTGCCAGCTCGACACCGGGACAGTGGAACACTGAAGCTTTCTTT. As protein: CASSTPGQWNTEAFF.

This sequence joins TRBV28 and TRBJ1-2, with 8 nucleotides matching TRBD1. CDR1 MDHEN and CDR2 SYDVKM come from the germline V gene. The junction had 8 bases not matched to a gene; V was cut back by 6 bases and J by 2 bases. The CDR3 runs to 15 residues. The CDR3 spells CASRSTGARNYGYTF. In DNA form, the CDR3 reads TGTGCCAGCAGGTCGACAGGGGCTAGAAACTATGGCTACACCTTC.

The chain combines TRBV6-5 with TRBJ1-1; 9 bases are a match to TRBD1. The germline gives CDR1 MNHEY, CDR2 SVGAGI. J gave up 3 bases and V 10 bases, and 12 bases lay outside the gene matches. The CDR3 totals 15 residues. CDR3 nucleotides: TGTGCCAAAAGAGGGGACAGGGAAGAGGACACTGAAGCTTTCTTT. This encodes CAKRGDREEDTEAFF.

The V call is TRBV7-2, the J call TRBJ2-7; maybe TRBD1 (5 bases). The V end lost 1 base, the J end lost 2 bases, and 12 bases lay between the germline ends. The V gene's germline CDR1 is SGHTA and CDR2 FQGNSA. This CDR3 region has 15 residues. For the CDR3, the DNA is TGTGCCAGCAGCTTAGGTGGGCAGGGTGCCTACGAGCAGTACTTC. Amino acids: CASSLGGQGAYEQYF.

The chain joins TRBV13 to TRBJ2-3; 14 bases agree with TRBD2. This CDR3 is 15 amino acids long. Germline trimming cut 5 bases from V and 6 bases from J; bases unmatched to any gene: 4. Germline-derived CDR1 and CDR2 are PRHDT and FYEKMQ (reference sequence). This chain's CDR3 is CASSPTSGGADTQYF. The CDR3, as DNA: TGTGCCAGCAGCCCGACTAGCGGGGGGGCGGATACGCAGTATTTT.

This chain joins TRBV6-5 and TRBJ2-1; 9 bases line up with TRBD1. The germline CDR1 and CDR2 sequences are MNHEY and SVGAGI. J was trimmed by 4 bases and V by 5 bases; bases with no gene match: 6. The CDR3 spans 15 residues. For the CDR3, the DNA is TGTGCCAGCAGTACAGGGGGCCCGTCTTACAATGAGCAGTTCTTC. Amino acids: CASSTGGPSYNEQFF.